This T cell receptor beta chain was documented in a study of blood T cell repertoires in COVID-19. In the study overall: Spain, Italy and the United States supplied samples that represented acute and convalescent COVID-19.

V gave up 5 bases and J gave up 0 bases; unmatched junction bases: 14. The CDR3 has 19 residues. Germline CDR1 is SEHNR and CDR2 is FQNEAQ (reference sequence). Per the study methods: Estimation of nucleated cell counts relied on the amplification of reference gene primers. This table comes from immunoSEQ multiplex PCR, and its TCRdb copy is limited to in-frame clones, with some not included. The V and J calls and clone size were taken over from that table, and D and trimming were inferred from the DNA. The table has approximately 140,000 clones, approximately 80% seen once; the top ten hold 10% to 15%.

The sequence was obtained from a man in his 60s with active or convalescent COVID-19. The sample taken for sequencing was peripheral blood. V is TRBV7-9 and J is TRBJ2-7; 12 nucleotides align to TRBD2. CDR3 nucleotides: TGTGCCAGCAGCCACGGACTAGCGGGACCCCGAAGGAGCTCCTACGAGCAGTACTTC. It codes for CASSHGLAGPRRSSYEQYF. Using reference TRBV7-9 and TRBJ2-7 for the parts outside the CDR3, the full variable domain is DTGVSQNPRHKITKRGQNVTFRCDPISEHNRLYWYRQTLGQGPEFLTYFQNEAQLEKSRLLSDRFSAERPKGSFSTLEIQRTEQGDSAMYLCASSHGLAGPRRSSYEQYFGPGTRLTVT.